The 11 T cell receptor beta chains below all came from one sample that was sequenced in a study of beta chain features in type 1 diabetes. Study-level points and caveats: Researchers report that Type 1 diabetes patients had moderately but significantly shorter TCRB CDR3s across all four CD4+ subsets.

Expressed TCRB transcripts got sequenced, as all isolated RNA was reverse transcribed. Profiled with immunoSEQ multiplex PCR; TCRdb holds only in-frame clones, not every one. The sample has under 300,000 clones, around 14% seen once. Their antigen targets remain unknown. The sequencing sample was made of naive CD4+ T cells from blood. All receptors come from a man aged 25 to 40 with type 1 diabetes.

This clone was counted only a few times. The V and J genes are TRBV19 and TRBJ1-1; D is possibly TRBD1 (5 bases). V was clipped by 1 base and J by 3 bases, with 9 bases between them. This CDR3 is built from 14 residues. CDR1 and CDR2 from the germline V gene are LNHDA and SQIVND (reference sequence). CDR3 loop: CASSIGGLDTEAFF. In DNA, the CDR3 is TGTGCCAGTAGTATAGGGGGCTTGGACACTGAAGCTTTCTTT.

This clone has only a few counts. The chain is built from TRBV5-4 and TRBJ2-3, with 16 bases matching TRBD2. Per the germline V gene, CDR1 is SGHNT and CDR2 is YYREEE (reference sequence). CDR3 size: 17 residues. The V and J ends lost 4 bases and 5 bases, in that order; junction bases with no gene match: 7. The CDR3 sequence: CASSGTSGRATIDTQYF. The CDR3 DNA follows: TGTGCCAGCAGCGGGACTAGCGGGAGGGCCACCATAGATACGCAGTATTTT.

V usage is TRBV30 and J usage is TRBJ2-4; TRBD1 matches at 8 bases. With 2 bases clipped from V and 9 bases from J, the junction kept 6 bases outside the gene matches. This CDR3 is built from 13 residues. Germline V gene sequence: CDR1 GTSNPN, CDR2 SVGIG (reference sequence). The CDR3 DNA sequence: TGTGCCTGGAGTTCACAGGGGACAGGCATTCAGTACTTC. Translation gives CAWSSQGTGIQYF. The variable domain in full, with the rest retrieved from reference TRBV30 and TRBJ2-4, is SQTIHQWPATLVQPVGSPLSLECTVEGTSNPNLYWYRQAAGRGLQLLFYSVGIGQISSEVPQNLSASRPQDRQFILSSKKLLLSDSGFYLCAWSSQGTGIQYFGAGTRLSVL.

The chain joins TRBV30 to TRBJ2-3; 7 positions agree with TRBD1. Germline-derived CDR1 and CDR2 are GTSNPN and SVGIG (reference sequence). The CDR3 runs to 14 residues. V lost 3 bases and J lost 5; bases outside the gene matches: 8. Here the CDR3 DNA reads TGTGCCTGGAGGATGACAGGGCGAGGAGATACGCAGTATTTT. It codes for CAWRMTGRGDTQYF. Together with reference TRBV30 and TRBJ2-3, the CDR3 gives the full variable domain: SQTIHQWPATLVQPVGSPLSLECTVEGTSNPNLYWYRQAAGRGLQLLFYSVGIGQISSEVPQNLSASRPQDRQFILSSKKLLLSDSGFYLCAWRMTGRGDTQYFGPGTRLTVL.

The chain combines TRBV15 with TRBJ2-7, with a tentative D call TRBD2 (6 bases). The CDR3 contains 14 residues. V was pared by 5 bases and J by 0 bases, with 11 bases between. The germline gives CDR1 LNHNV, CDR2 YYDKDF (reference sequence). The CDR3 DNA is TGTGCCACCAGCTCTGGGGGGAGCTCCTACGAGCAGTACTTC. Translating it yields CATSSGGSSYEQYF.

Regarding this clone: One end of the junction varies from germline; a read error may be responsible. The rearrangement links TRBV18 to TRBJ2-3; a possible D gene is TRBD2 (5 bases). The length of the CDR3 is 15 residues. Looked up from germline, CDR1 is KGHSH and CDR2 is LQKENI. Here the CDR3 reads CASSPQRASTDTQYF. The CDR3 nucleotides read TGTGCCAGCTCTCCACAGAGGGCTAGCACAGATACGCAGTATTTT. Full variable domain (remainder filled in from reference TRBV18 and TRBJ2-3): NAGVMQNPRHLVRRRGQEARLRCSPMKGHSHVYWYRQLPEEGLKFMVYLQKENIIDESGMPKERFSAEFPKEGPSILRIQQVVRGDSAAYFCASSPQRASTDTQYFGPGTRLTVL.

This clone was detected a few times. The J gene is TRBJ2-5, the V gene TRBV4-2, with 7 bases aligning to TRBD2. Germline V gene sequence: CDR1 LGHNA, CDR2 YNFKEQ. This CDR3 has 15 residues. Trimming took 0 bases from V and 5 from J; bases not matched to a gene: 6. In nucleotides, the CDR3 is TGTGCCAGCAGCCAAGAGGCAGGGCGGGAGGAGACCCAGTACTTC. This codes for CASSQEAGREETQYF.

The V and J genes are TRBV4-2 and TRBJ2-7, with D possibly TRBD2 on 6 matching bases. Trimming took off 0 bases at V and 6 bases at J, with 12 bases between the two ends. The CDR3 spans 14 residues. In germline, CDR1 is LGHNA, CDR2 YNFKEQ. The DNA of the CDR3 is TGTGCCAGCAGCCAAGAGGACGGGACTGGCGAGCAGTACTTC. As protein: CASSQEDGTGEQYF.

The rearrangement joins TRBV2 to TRBJ2-5, with 10 bases aligning to TRBD1. After removal of 6 bases from V and 5 bases from J, the junction contained 6 bases not matched to a gene. This CDR3 contains 14 residues. Germline V gives CDR1 SNHLY, CDR2 FYNNEI. This chain's CDR3 is CASSQDRGFETQYF. CDR3 coding DNA: TGTGCCAGCAGCCAGGACAGGGGGTTTGAGACCCAGTACTTC.

The chain employs TRBV18 and TRBJ1-1; possible D gene TRBD1, 5 bases. The CDR3 is made up of 13 amino acids. Trimming shortened V by 6 bases and J by 3 bases, and 11 bases separated the two germline ends. Looked up from germline, CDR1 is KGHSH and CDR2 is LQKENI. CDR3 sequence (DNA): TGTGCCAGCTCCGGGGGGGTGGACACTGAAGCTTTCTTT. Translated: CASSGGVDTEAFF.

The chain links TRBV29-1 to TRBJ1-1; 9 bases match TRBD1. CDR3 length: 16 residues. Trimming removed 3 bases from V and 3 bases from J; junction bases left unmatched: 11. Germline V gene lookup returns CDR1 SQVTM and CDR2 ANQGSEA. CDR3 sequence (DNA): TGCAGCGTTGACCAGGGGACAGGGAGTCGGTACACTGAAGCTTTCTTT. Translated, it gives CSVDQGTGSRYTEAFF.